A selection of T cell receptor beta chains follows, all from one sample in a study of cytomegalovirus exposure and HLA in healthy donors. Sequencing used immunoSEQ multiplex PCR; TCRdb keeps in-frame clones, though not all of them. Among tens of thousands of clones, 80% to 90% were seen once, and the ten largest hold under 8.5%. Source material: PBMCs. These receptor sequences come from a woman aged 25 to 39 in good health and CMV-seronegative. The CDR3 runs from the conserved cysteine through the conserved F or W. Each record gives: J gene, D gene, V gene, clone size, CDR3 DNA, CDR3 protein. A D gene is named only where the DNA matches it firmly. Expanded clones are given a class, and other clones once, few, many or no size at all.

TRBJ1-2 TRBD1 TRBV6-1 once TGTGCCAGCAGTGACAGGGGGATTGGCTACACCTTC CASSDRGIGYTF
TRBJ2-3 TRBD1 TRBV18 - TGTGCCAGCTCACGGGCGACAGGGGCAGATACGCAGTATTTT CASSRATGADTQYF
TRBJ2-1 TRBD1 TRBV9 - TGTGCCAGCAGCGGGGGGACAGGGGGGAACAATGAGCAGTTCTTC CASSGGTGGNNEQFF
TRBJ2-5 - TRBV5-1 - TGCGCCAGCAGCCGCAACGGGGGGCCCTCCGGGACCCAGTACTTC CASSRNGGPSGTQYF
TRBJ2-7 TRBD2 TRBV14 - TGTGCCAGCAGCGATAACGGGACTAGCGGGAGGGCCTACGAGCAGTACTTC CASSDNGTSGRAYEQYF
TRBJ2-4 - TRBV4-1 - TGCGCCAGCAGCCTTACGGAGCTAGCCAAAAACATTCAGTACTTC CASSLTELAKNIQYF
TRBJ2-2 - TRBV29-1 - TGCAGCGTTGAGGACAGATACACCGGGGAGCTGTTTTTT CSVEDRYTGELFF
TRBJ2-7 - TRBV29-1 - TGCAGCGTTGGGCACGGGAGCGGCTTCTACGAGCAGTACTTC CSVGHGSGFYEQYF
TRBJ1-1 - TRBV6-5 - TGTGCCAGCAGCGAAACGGGACTAATTACTGAAGCTTTCTTT CASSETGLITEAFF
TRBJ2-5 - TRBV27 - TGTGCCAGCAGTCTTTATTTCCAAGAGACCCAGTACTTC CASSLYFQETQYF
TRBJ2-1 - TRBV7-2 - TGTGCCAGCAGCTTAGGGTCCCGAGGTGAGCAGTTCTTC CASSLGSRGEQFF
TRBJ1-5 - TRBV2 - TGTGCCAGCAGCCCGAGCCTCCCCAATCAGCCCCAGCATTTT CASSPSLPNQPQHF
TRBJ1-1 - TRBV6-1 - TGTGCCAGCAGTGGGGGGAGGCCCACTGAAGCTTTCTTT CASSGGRPTEAFF
TRBJ1-2 TRBD1 TRBV28 - TGTGCCAGCAGTTCAGGACAGGACTATGGCTACACCTTC CASSSGQDYGYTF
TRBJ2-1 - TRBV11-2 - TGTGCCAGCAGCCCTAGACAGGCCGGTTACAATGAGCAGTTCTTC CASSPRQAGYNEQFF
TRBJ1-2 TRBD1 TRBV27 - TGTGCCAGCAGTTCGACAGGGGGCGCAGATGGCTACACCTTC CASSSTGGADGYTF
TRBJ2-7 TRBD1 TRBV9 once TGTGCCAGCAGCGTAGGGGTTCAGGGGGCAGCCTACGAGCAGTACTTC CASSVGVQGAAYEQYF
TRBJ2-7 - TRBV5-1 - TGCGCCAGCAGCCCCGGGGATCTCCCCGAGCAGTACTTC CASSPGDLPEQYF
TRBJ2-1 TRBD2 TRBV9 - TGTGCCAGCAGCCCCCTAGGGACTAGTCGGGGGAATGAGCAGTTCTTC CASSPLGTSRGNEQFF
TRBJ2-1 TRBD2 TRBV9 - TGTGCCAGCAGGCCCACTAGCGGGAGCTCCTACAATGAGCAGTTCTTC CASRPTSGSSYNEQFF
TRBJ2-3 - TRBV9 - TGTGCCAGCAGCGTAGCCCCGCCCACAGGGCCCGACGATACGCAGTATTTT CASSVAPPTGPDDTQYF
TRBJ1-5 TRBD1 TRBV6-5 - TGTGCCAGCAGTTACTCCAGGACAGGGGGCGGTCAGCCCCAGCATTTT CASSYSRTGGGQPQHF
TRBJ2-2 TRBD1 TRBV2 few TGTGCCAGCAGGGACAGGGGGCATGGCTCAAACACCGGGGAGCTGTTTTTT CASRDRGHGSNTGELFF
TRBJ2-3 TRBD1 TRBV5-1 - TGCGCCAGCAGCTCGACAGGGAATCAAGATACGCAGTATTTT CASSSTGNQDTQYF